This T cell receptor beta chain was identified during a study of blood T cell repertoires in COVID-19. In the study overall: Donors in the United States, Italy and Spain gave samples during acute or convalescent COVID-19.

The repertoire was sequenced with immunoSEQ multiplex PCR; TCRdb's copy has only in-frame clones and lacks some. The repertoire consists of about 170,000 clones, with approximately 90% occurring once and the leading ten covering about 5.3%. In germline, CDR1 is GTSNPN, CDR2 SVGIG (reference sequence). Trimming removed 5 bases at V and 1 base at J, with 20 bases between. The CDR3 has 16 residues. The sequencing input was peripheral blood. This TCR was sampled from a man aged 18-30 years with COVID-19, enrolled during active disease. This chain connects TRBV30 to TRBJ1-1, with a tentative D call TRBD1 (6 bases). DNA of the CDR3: TGTGCCTGGTCTTGGACACAGGGAAGGGGGAACACTGAAGCTTTCTTT. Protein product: CAWSWTQGRGNTEAFF.